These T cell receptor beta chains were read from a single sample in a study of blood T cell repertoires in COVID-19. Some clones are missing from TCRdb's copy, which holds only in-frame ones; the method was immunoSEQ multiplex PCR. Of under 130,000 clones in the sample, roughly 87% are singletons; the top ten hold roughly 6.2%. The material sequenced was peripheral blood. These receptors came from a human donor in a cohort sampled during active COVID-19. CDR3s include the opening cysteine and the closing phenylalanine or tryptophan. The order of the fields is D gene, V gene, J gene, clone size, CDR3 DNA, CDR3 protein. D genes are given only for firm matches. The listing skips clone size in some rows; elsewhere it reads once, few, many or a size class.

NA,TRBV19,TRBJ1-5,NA,TGTGCCAGTAGCCTTGACAGAGATCAGCCCCAGCATTTT,CASSLDRDQPQHF
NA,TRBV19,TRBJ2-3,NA,TGTGCCAGTAGTAGAGGGGAGGGGGCAGATACGCAGTATTTT,CASSRGEGADTQYF
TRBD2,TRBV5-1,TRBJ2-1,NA,TGCGCCAGCAGCTTGGCTCCTAGCGGGAATGGTGAGCAGTTCTTC,CASSLAPSGNGEQFF
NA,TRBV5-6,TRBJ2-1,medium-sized,TGTGCCAGCAGCTCTTCGAGGGAATTGAATGAGCAGTTCTTC,CASSSSRELNEQFF
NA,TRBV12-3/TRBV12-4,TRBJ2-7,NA,TGTGCCAGCAGTCCCGGCTACGAGCAGTACTTC,CASSPGYEQYF
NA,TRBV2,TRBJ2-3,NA,TGTGCCAGCAGTATTCTGACAGCCACAGATACGCAGTATTTT,CASSILTATDTQYF
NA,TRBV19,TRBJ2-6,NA,TGTGCCAGTAGTACCGGGGAGGACTCTGGGGCCAACGTCCTGACTTTC,CASSTGEDSGANVLTF
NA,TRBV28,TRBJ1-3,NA,TGTGCCAGCTCCAGTGGGGCGCGTGGAAACACCATATATTTT,CASSSGARGNTIYF
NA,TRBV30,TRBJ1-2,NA,TGTGCCTGGAGTGCTCCCCAGGGGTGGTATGGCTACACCTTC,CAWSAPQGWYGYTF
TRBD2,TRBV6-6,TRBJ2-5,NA,TGTGCCAGCGTTAGCGGGGGCCTTCAAGAGACCCAGTACTTC,CASVSGGLQETQYF
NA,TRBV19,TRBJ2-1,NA,TGTGCCAGTAGGGGAGAGGACAGACGTCGGTTCTTC,CASRGEDRRRFF
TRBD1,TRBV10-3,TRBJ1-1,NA,TGTGCCATGACCGGACAGGGTCGGACTGAAGCTTTCTTT,CAMTGQGRTEAFF
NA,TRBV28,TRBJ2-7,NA,TGTGCCAGCAGTTTAAACCAGTTCTACGAGCAGTACTTC,CASSLNQFYEQYF
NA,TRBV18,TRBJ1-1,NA,TGTGCCAGCTCACAGAGGTCTGAAGCTTTCTTT,CASSQRSEAFF
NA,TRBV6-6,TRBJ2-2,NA,TGTGCCAGCAGCCCCTTCGGGGGAAGCGGGGAGCTGTTTTTT,CASSPFGGSGELFF
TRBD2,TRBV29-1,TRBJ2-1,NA,TGCAGCGTCGAGCTAGCGGGAGGATACAATGAGCAGTTCTTC,CSVELAGGYNEQFF
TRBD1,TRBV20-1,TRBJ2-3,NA,TGCAGTGCTAGTTCCCCGACAGGGGGCACAGATACGCAGTATTTT,CSASSPTGGTDTQYF
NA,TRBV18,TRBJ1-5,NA,TGTGCCAGCTCACCACGGCAGGGGCTAGGAAGCAATCAGCCCCAGCATTTT,CASSPRQGLGSNQPQHF
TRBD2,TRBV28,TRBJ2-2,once,TGTGCCAGCAGTTTATTTGTAGCGGGAGGGACCGGGGAGCTGTTTTTT,CASSLFVAGGTGELFF
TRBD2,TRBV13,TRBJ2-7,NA,TGTGCCAGCAGCTTAGGAGAGCGGGGGGCGACCTACGAGCAGTACTTC,CASSLGERGATYEQYF
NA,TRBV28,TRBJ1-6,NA,TGTGCCAGCAGTTTACGACAGTCGGCCTCACCCCTCCACTTT,CASSLRQSASPLHF
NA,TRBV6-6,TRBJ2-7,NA,TGTGCCAGCAGTAGCGAATACGAGCAGTACTTC,CASSSEYEQYF
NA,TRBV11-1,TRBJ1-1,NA,TGTGCCAGCAGCTCGGACACCCCCCTAGTGGCTTTCTTT,CASSSDTPLVAFF
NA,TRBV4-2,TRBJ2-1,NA,TGTGCCAGCAGTCTAAGGACTACTAGAGGTGGGGAGCAGTTCTTC,CASSLRTTRGGEQFF